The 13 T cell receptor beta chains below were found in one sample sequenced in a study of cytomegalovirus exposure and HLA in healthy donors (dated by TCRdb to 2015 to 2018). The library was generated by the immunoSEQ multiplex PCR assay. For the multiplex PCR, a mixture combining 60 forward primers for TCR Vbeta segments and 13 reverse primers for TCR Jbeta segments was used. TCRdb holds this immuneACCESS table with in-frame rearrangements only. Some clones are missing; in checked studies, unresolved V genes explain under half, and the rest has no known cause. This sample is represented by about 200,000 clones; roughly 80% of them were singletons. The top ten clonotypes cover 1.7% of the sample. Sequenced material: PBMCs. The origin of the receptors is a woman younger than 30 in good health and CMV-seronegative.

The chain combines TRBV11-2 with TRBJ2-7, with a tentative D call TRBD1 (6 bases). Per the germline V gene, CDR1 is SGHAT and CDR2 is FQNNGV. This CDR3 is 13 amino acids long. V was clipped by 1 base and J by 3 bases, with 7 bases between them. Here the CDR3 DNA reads TGTGCCAGCAGCTTAGGACAGGTCTACGAGCAGTACTTC. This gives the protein CASSLGQVYEQYF.

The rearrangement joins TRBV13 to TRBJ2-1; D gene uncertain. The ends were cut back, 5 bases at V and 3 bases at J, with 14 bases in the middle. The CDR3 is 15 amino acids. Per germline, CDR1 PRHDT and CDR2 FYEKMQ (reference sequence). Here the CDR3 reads CASSHGLSHYNEQFF. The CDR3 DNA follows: TGTGCCAGCAGCCATGGCCTTTCTCACTACAATGAGCAGTTCTTC.

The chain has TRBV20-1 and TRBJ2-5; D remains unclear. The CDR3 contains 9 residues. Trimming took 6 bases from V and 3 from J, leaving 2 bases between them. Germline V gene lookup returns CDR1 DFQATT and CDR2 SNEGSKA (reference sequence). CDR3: CSAKETQYF. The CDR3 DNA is TGCAGTGCCAAAGAGACCCAGTACTTC.

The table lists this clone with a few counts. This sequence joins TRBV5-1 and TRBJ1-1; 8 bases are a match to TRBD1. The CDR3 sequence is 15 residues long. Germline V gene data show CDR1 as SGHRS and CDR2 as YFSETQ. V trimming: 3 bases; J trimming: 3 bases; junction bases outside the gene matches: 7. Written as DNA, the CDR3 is TGCGCCAGCAGCTCTCAGGGGGCGCGGTACACTGAAGCTTTCTTT. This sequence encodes CASSSQGARYTEAFF.

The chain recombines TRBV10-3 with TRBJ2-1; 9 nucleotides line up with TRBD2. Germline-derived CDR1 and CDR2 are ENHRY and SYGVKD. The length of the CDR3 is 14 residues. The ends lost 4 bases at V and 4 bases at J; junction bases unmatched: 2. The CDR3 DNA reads TGTGCCATCAGTGCGCTAGCGGGATACAATGAGCAGTTCTTC. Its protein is CAISALAGYNEQFF.

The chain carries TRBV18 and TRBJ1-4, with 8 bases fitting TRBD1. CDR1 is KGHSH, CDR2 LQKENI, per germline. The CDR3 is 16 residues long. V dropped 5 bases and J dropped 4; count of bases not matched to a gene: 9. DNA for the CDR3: TGTGCCAGCTCATCCGGACAGGGCCGTAATAATGAAAAACTGTTTTTT. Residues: CASSSGQGRNNEKLFF.

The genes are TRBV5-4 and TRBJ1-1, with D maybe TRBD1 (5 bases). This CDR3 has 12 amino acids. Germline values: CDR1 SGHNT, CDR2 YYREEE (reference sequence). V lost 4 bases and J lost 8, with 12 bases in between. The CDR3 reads CASSLLRGEAFF. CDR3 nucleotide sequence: TGTGCCAGCAGCCTTCTTCGGGGGGAAGCTTTCTTT. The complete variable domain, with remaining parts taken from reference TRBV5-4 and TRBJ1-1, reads ETGVTQSPTHLIKTRGQQVTLRCSSQSGHNTVSWYQQALGQGPQFIFQYYREEENGRGNFPPRFSGLQFPNYSSELNVNALELDDSALYLCASSLLRGEAFFGQGTRLTVV.

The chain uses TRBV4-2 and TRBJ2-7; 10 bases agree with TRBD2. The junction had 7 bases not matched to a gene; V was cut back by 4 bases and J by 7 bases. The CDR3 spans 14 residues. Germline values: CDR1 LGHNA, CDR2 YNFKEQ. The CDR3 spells CASSPAGGPGEQYF. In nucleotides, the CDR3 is TGTGCCAGCAGCCCAGCGGGAGGGCCTGGGGAGCAGTACTTC.

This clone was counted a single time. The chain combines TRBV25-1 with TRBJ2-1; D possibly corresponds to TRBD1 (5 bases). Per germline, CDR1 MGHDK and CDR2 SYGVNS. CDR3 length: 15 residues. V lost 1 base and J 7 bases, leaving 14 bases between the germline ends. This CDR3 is CASSESGRARNEQFF. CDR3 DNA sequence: TGTGCCAGCAGTGAATCCGGCAGGGCGAGAAATGAGCAGTTCTTC. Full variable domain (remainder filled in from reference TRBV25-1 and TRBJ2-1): EADIYQTPRYLVIGTGKKITLECSQTMGHDKMYWYQQDPGMELHLIHYSYGVNSTEKGDLSSESTVSRIRTEHFPLTLESARPSHTSQYLCASSESGRARNEQFFGPGTRLTVL.

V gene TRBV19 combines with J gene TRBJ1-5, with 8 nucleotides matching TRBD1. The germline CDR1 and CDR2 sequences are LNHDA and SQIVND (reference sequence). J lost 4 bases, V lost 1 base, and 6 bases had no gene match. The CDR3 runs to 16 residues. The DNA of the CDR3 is TGTGCCAGTAGTATAGCTGACAGGGGCTTGAATCAGCCCCAGCATTTT. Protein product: CASSIADRGLNQPQHF.

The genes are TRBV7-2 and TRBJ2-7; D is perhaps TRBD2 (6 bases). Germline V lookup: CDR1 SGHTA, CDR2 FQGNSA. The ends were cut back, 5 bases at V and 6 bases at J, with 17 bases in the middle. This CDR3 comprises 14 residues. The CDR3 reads CASSRQLGGPEQYV. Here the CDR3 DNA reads TGTGCCAGCAGCCGCCAGCTGGGAGGCCCCGAGCAGTACGTC.

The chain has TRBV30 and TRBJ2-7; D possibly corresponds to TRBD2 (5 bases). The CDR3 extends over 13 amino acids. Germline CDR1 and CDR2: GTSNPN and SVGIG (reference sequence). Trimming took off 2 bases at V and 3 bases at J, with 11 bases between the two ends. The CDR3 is CAWSTGVRYEQYF. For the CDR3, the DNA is TGTGCCTGGAGTACCGGGGTCCGCTACGAGCAGTACTTC.

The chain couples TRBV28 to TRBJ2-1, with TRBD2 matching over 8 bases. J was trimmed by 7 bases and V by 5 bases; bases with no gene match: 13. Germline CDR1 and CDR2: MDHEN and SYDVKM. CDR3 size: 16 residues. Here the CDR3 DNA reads TGTGCCAGCAGTAAGCCCGCCGGCACTAGCGGTAATGAGCAGTTCTTC. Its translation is CASSKPAGTSGNEQFF.